This T cell receptor beta chain emerged from a study of blood T cell repertoires in COVID-19. Study overall: Whether acute or convalescent, the COVID-19 samples came from the United States, Italy and Spain. PBMCs, B-cell-depleted T cells, or T cells were the source of the cDNA or gDNA that made up the material.

V lost 6 bases and J lost 5, with 10 bases in between. CDR1 is MNHEY and CDR2 is SVGAGI in the germline V gene. The CDR3 loop spans 12 amino acids. The data were produced by immunoSEQ multiplex PCR, yet TCRdb's version contains in-frame clones alone and is incomplete. The table lists some 250,000 clones, about four fifths of them singletons. The TCR originated in a woman aged 18-29 years with acute or convalescent COVID-19. The V and J genes are TRBV6-5 and TRBJ1-1; D unresolved. Sequencing used peripheral blood. In DNA form, the CDR3 reads TGTGCCAGCAGGCGACCCGGGACTGAAGCTTTCTTT. The encoded protein is CASRRPGTEAFF.